This TCR beta chain was captured in a study of T cells in Graves' hyperthyroidism and ophthalmopathy. Study-level results: Ophthalmopathy and stable hyperthyroidism were separated by a 13 V-J model.

The TCR beta CDR3 regions underwent amplification using RNA transcripts as the source. First-round RT-PCR of the TCR CDR3 relied on the HTBI primer set. TCRdb reprocessed the multiplex PCR reads with MiXCR, giving one entry per CDR3 protein. The sample has 550,000 to 800,000 distinct CDR3 sequences, less than 20% seen once. The V and J ends lost 6 bases and 0 bases respectively, with 12 bases between them. CDR1 is SNHLY, CDR2 FYNNEI, per germline. This CDR3 has 15 amino acids. At least ten counts were recorded for this clonotype. Its antigen remains unidentified. The source material was blood. The clonotype originates from a man aged 18 to 30 with Graves' hyperthyroidism. The V call is TRBV2, the J call TRBJ2-4; tentative D call: TRBD2 (6 bases). For the CDR3, the DNA is TGTGCCAGCAGGGAGGGGTTCGTAGCCAAAAACATTCAGTACTTC. Its protein is CASREGFVAKNIQYF.